This is a list of T cell receptor beta chains from one sample in a study of blood T cell repertoires in COVID-19. Clones were read by immunoSEQ multiplex PCR, and TCRdb kept only the in-frame ones, dropping some. In the table there are 90,000 to 150,000 clones, about 83% of which are singletons. The source material was peripheral blood. The source of these receptors is a woman in her fifties or sixties with acute or convalescent COVID-19. The CDR3 runs from the conserved cysteine through the conserved F or W. A D gene is named only where the DNA matches it firmly. Where a row states a size, it is once, few, many or the class of an expanded clone; other rows omit it.

v_gene	len	d_gene	abundance	j_gene	CDR3aa	CDR3nt
TRBV11-3	16	TRBD1	.	TRBJ1-3	CASSPKDRARENTIYF	TGTGCCAGCAGCCCAAAGGACAGGGCGAGGGAAAACACCATATATTTT
TRBV10-3	14	TRBD2	.	TRBJ2-1	CAISRLAGYNEQFF	TGTGCCATATCCCGACTAGCGGGGTACAATGAGCAGTTCTTC
TRBV30	14	TRBD2	.	TRBJ2-5	CAWSAPGLQETQYF	TGTGCCTGGAGTGCGCCGGGACTACAAGAGACCCAGTACTTC
TRBV3-1/TRBV3-2	18	.	.	TRBJ2-7	CASSQDPTGDWSSYEQYF	TGTGCCAGCAGCCAAGATCCGACGGGAGATTGGAGCTCCTACGAGCAGTACTTC
TRBV15	13	.	.	TRBJ1-1	CATSRDKGSEAFF	TGTGCCACCAGCAGAGATAAGGGGTCTGAAGCTTTCTTT
TRBV29-1	13	.	.	TRBJ1-5	CSVLEGAGQPQHF	TGCAGCGTACTGGAAGGGGCCGGTCAGCCCCAGCATTTT
TRBV7-9	14	TRBD2	.	TRBJ2-7	CASSAPLAYYEQYF	TGTGCCAGCAGCGCCCCACTAGCGTACTACGAGCAGTACTTC
TRBV2	18	TRBD1	.	TRBJ1-5	CASSDQDRAILPNQPQHF	TGTGCCAGCAGTGATCAGGACAGGGCCATTTTACCCAATCAGCCCCAGCATTTT
TRBV5-1	14	.	.	TRBJ2-5	CASSSEYQVETQYF	TGCGCCAGCAGCTCCGAGTACCAAGTGGAGACCCAGTACTTC
TRBV11-1	14	.	.	TRBJ2-3	CASSPRPPGSTQYF	TGTGCCAGCAGCCCCAGGCCCCCGGGGAGTACGCAGTATTTT
TRBV5-1	15	.	.	TRBJ1-3	CASSIGTSSGNTIYF	TGCGCCAGCAGCATCGGGACAAGCTCTGGAAACACCATATATTTT
TRBV11-2	15	TRBD1	.	TRBJ1-1	CASSKGQGQNTEAFF	TGTGCCAGCAGCAAGGGACAGGGCCAGAACACTGAAGCTTTCTTT
TRBV19	15	TRBD1	.	TRBJ1-1	CASSMDRISNTEAFF	TGTGCCAGTAGTATGGACAGGATATCGAACACTGAAGCTTTCTTT
TRBV27	13	.	.	TRBJ1-2	CASTGSTNYGYTF	TGTGCCAGCACGGGGAGTACTAACTATGGCTACACCTTC
TRBV3-1/TRBV3-2	12	.	.	TRBJ2-7	CASSDPGAEQYF	TGTGCCAGCAGCGACCCGGGAGCCGAGCAGTACTTC
TRBV19	15	.	few	TRBJ1-1	CASSIARYGNTEAFF	TGTGCCAGTAGTATAGCGAGGTATGGGAACACTGAAGCTTTCTTT
TRBV5-4	16	TRBD2	.	TRBJ2-1	CASSSPLAGGVNEQFF	TGTGCCAGCAGCTCTCCCCTAGCGGGAGGGGTCAATGAGCAGTTCTTC
TRBV10-1	14	TRBD1	.	TRBJ2-7	CASSAGTGRHEQYF	TGCGCCAGCAGTGCGGGGACAGGGCGCCACGAGCAGTACTTC
TRBV6-5	13	.	.	TRBJ1-1	CASSYPFYTEAFF	TGTGCCAGCAGTTACCCGTTCTACACTGAAGCTTTCTTT
TRBV3-1/TRBV3-2	13	.	.	TRBJ2-1	CASSLQADNEQFF	TGTGCCAGCAGCCTACAGGCGGACAATGAGCAGTTCTTC
TRBV3-1/TRBV3-2	14	TRBD1	.	TRBJ1-1	CASSAGGWNTEAFF	TGTGCCAGCAGCGCAGGGGGATGGAACACTGAAGCTTTCTTT
TRBV5-1	15	TRBD2	once	TRBJ2-7	CASSLESGGSYEQYF	TGCGCCAGCAGCTTGGAAAGCGGGGGTTCCTACGAGCAGTACTTC
TRBV9	15	TRBD2	.	TRBJ2-1	CASSVELAVPNEQFF	TGTGCCAGCAGCGTAGAGCTAGCGGTCCCCAATGAGCAGTTCTTC
TRBV9	16	TRBD2	.	TRBJ2-3	CASSPSGGHSTDTQYF	TGTGCCAGCAGCCCTAGCGGGGGACACAGCACAGATACGCAGTATTTT
TRBV5-4	15	.	.	TRBJ2-3	CASSFDTVITDTQYF	TGTGCCAGCAGCTTCGACACAGTTATCACAGATACGCAGTATTTT
TRBV7-2	14	TRBD2	.	TRBJ2-7	CASSPGLANYEQYF	TGTGCCAGCAGCCCCGGACTAGCTAACTACGAGCAGTACTTC
TRBV6-6	14	TRBD1	.	TRBJ2-5	CASSFPGGEETQYF	TGTGCCAGCAGTTTTCCAGGGGGCGAAGAGACCCAGTACTTC
TRBV2	15	.	few	TRBJ1-5	CASSESGRSNQPQHF	TGTGCCAGCAGTGAATCCGGGAGGAGCAATCAGCCCCAGCATTTT
TRBV6-2/TRBV6-3	17	.	.	TRBJ2-6	CASSARGGAPGANVLTF	TGTGCCAGCAGTGCGCGGGGTGGGGCGCCTGGGGCCAACGTCCTGACTTTC
TRBV24-1	10	.	.	TRBJ2-7	CAPPGYEQYF	TGTGCCCCTCCCGGCTACGAGCAGTACTTC
TRBV5-4	17	TRBD1	.	TRBJ2-3	CASSSLGQGALVDTQYF	TGTGCCAGCAGCTCCCTCGGGCAGGGGGCTCTTGTAGATACGCAGTATTTT
TRBV7-2	14	.	.	TRBJ1-4	CASSLFTGNEKLFF	TGTGCCAGCAGCCTTTTTACAGGGAACGAAAAACTGTTTTTT
TRBV6-5	15	TRBD1	.	TRBJ2-1	CASSKAGGPYNEQFF	TGTGCCAGCAGCAAAGCAGGGGGCCCCTACAATGAGCAGTTCTTC
TRBV27	13	TRBD1	.	TRBJ1-2	CASRTGGSYGYTF	TGTGCCAGCAGGACAGGGGGTTCCTATGGCTACACCTTC
TRBV20-1	13	.	.	TRBJ2-1	CSASYWGGAGQFF	TGCAGTGCTAGTTACTGGGGCGGGGCTGGGCAGTTCTTC
TRBV7-2	15	TRBD2	.	TRBJ2-5	CASSLGAGGGETQYF	TGTGCCAGCAGCTTAGGGGCGGGAGGGGGAGAGACCCAGTACTTC
TRBV19	16	TRBD2	.	TRBJ2-7	CASSISGTSGTTEQYF	TGTGCCAGTAGTATTTCCGGGACTAGCGGGACCACAGAGCAGTACTTC
TRBV20-1	14	.	.	TRBJ2-1	CSANEASLYNEQFF	TGCAGTGCTAATGAAGCTAGTCTCTACAATGAGCAGTTCTTC
TRBV6-5	13	TRBD1	.	TRBJ1-2	CASSYTGGRGYTF	TGTGCCAGCAGTTACACAGGGGGCAGGGGCTACACCTTC
TRBV30	15	TRBD1	.	TRBJ1-3	CAWSLSGTGSNTIYF	TGTGCCTGGAGTCTCTCGGGGACAGGCTCTAACACCATATATTTT
TRBV9	15	TRBD2	.	TRBJ2-5	CASSVTSGTRETQYF	TGTGCCAGCAGCGTAACTAGCGGGACCCGGGAGACCCAGTACTTC
TRBV5-4	14	TRBD2	.	TRBJ2-5	CASSPGLGLETQYF	TGTGCCAGCAGCCCGGGACTAGGCTTAGAGACCCAGTACTTC
TRBV9	16	.	.	TRBJ2-2	CASSVGSFSDTGELFF	TGTGCCAGCAGCGTAGGTAGTTTTAGCGACACCGGGGAGCTGTTTTTT
TRBV5-1	14	.	.	TRBJ1-2	CASSKTAENYGYTF	TGCGCCAGCAGCAAAACAGCAGAAAACTATGGCTACACCTTC
TRBV25-1	13	.	.	TRBJ2-5	CASSTGSGETQYF	TGTGCCAGCAGTACAGGGTCGGGGGAGACCCAGTACTTC
TRBV7-2	16	TRBD1	.	TRBJ1-5	CASSPGQGMVNQPQHF	TGTGCCAGCAGCCCGGGACAGGGAATGGTCAATCAGCCCCAGCATTTT
TRBV6-2/TRBV6-3	15	TRBD2	few	TRBJ2-1	CASSPGLAAYNEQFF	TGTGCCAGCAGCCCGGGGCTAGCGGCCTACAATGAGCAGTTCTTC
TRBV5-1	16	TRBD1	.	TRBJ1-6	CASSFRDSTGDSPLHF	TGCGCCAGCAGCTTCCGGGACAGCACTGGGGATTCACCCCTCCACTTT
TRBV4-3	15	TRBD2	.	TRBJ2-1	CASSQASGLYNEQFF	TGCGCCAGCAGCCAGGCTAGCGGGCTTTACAATGAGCAGTTCTTC
TRBV5-4	14	TRBD2	.	TRBJ2-3	CASTPGGAVDTQYF	TGTGCCAGCACCCCCGGGGGGGCTGTAGATACGCAGTATTTT
TRBV24-1	14	TRBD1	.	TRBJ2-1	CATSVGQGNNEQFF	TGTGCCACCAGTGTGGGACAGGGGAACAATGAGCAGTTCTTC
TRBV27	17	.	.	TRBJ1-5	CASSLYSTQGSNQPQHF	TGTGCCAGCAGTTTATACTCCACCCAGGGCAGCAATCAGCCCCAGCATTTT
TRBV19	11	.	.	TRBJ1-2	CASSGGGGYTF	TGTGCCAGTAGCGGGGGAGGTGGCTACACCTTC
TRBV6-2/TRBV6-3	14	TRBD2	.	TRBJ2-7	CASSYLAGVGEQYF	TGTGCCAGCAGTTACTTAGCGGGAGTTGGAGAGCAGTACTTC
TRBV3-1/TRBV3-2	14	TRBD1	.	TRBJ2-5	CASSRTGQQETQYF	TGTGCCAGCAGTCGGACAGGGCAACAAGAGACCCAGTACTTC
TRBV7-2	14	TRBD1	.	TRBJ2-7	CASSTGTGGYEQYF	TGTGCCAGCAGTACCGGGACAGGAGGGTACGAGCAGTACTTC
TRBV19	16	TRBD2	.	TRBJ2-2	CATLTLAGGRTGELFF	TGTGCCACGCTAACTCTAGCGGGGGGGCGCACCGGGGAGCTGTTTTTT
TRBV5-4	14	TRBD1	.	TRBJ1-2	CASSFLDRNYGYTF	TGTGCCAGCAGCTTCCTGGACAGGAACTATGGCTACACCTTC
TRBV24-1	16	TRBD2	.	TRBJ2-2	CATSVSGRASTGELFF	TGTGCCACCAGTGTTAGCGGGAGGGCCTCGACCGGGGAGCTGTTTTTT
TRBV30	11	.	.	TRBJ1-2	CAWLGHNGYTF	TGTGCCTGGCTTGGACACAATGGCTACACCTTC